These 8 T cell receptor beta chains were all obtained from the same sample, sequenced in a study of cytomegalovirus exposure and HLA in healthy donors. PCR employed 60 Vbeta and 13 Jbeta primers. Sequenced by immunoSEQ multiplex PCR; TCRdb stores in-frame clones only, minus some. The sample includes around 120,000 clones, 70% to 90% of them seen just once. The sample consisted of PBMCs. The receptors shown here come from a boy between 10 and 17 years old in good health and CMV-seronegative.

The chain links TRBV29-1 to TRBJ2-1, with 13 bases aligning to TRBD2. The germline V gene has CDR1 SQVTM and CDR2 ANQGSEA. Trimming cost V 6 bases and J 8 bases; bases outside gene matches: 10. CDR3 length equals 15 residues. CDR3: CSVSTGTSGTYEQFF. The CDR3 nucleotides read TGCAGCGTCTCCACCGGGACTAGCGGGACTTATGAGCAGTTCTTC.

The chain carries TRBV10-3 and TRBJ2-3; 9 positions match TRBD1. The germline gives CDR1 ENHRY, CDR2 SYGVKD. The CDR3 spans 15 residues. The ends lost 3 bases at V and 2 bases at J; junction bases unmatched: 3. CDR3 bases: TGTGCCATCAGTGAAGGGACAGGGCACACAGATACGCAGTATTTT. The encoded protein is CAISEGTGHTDTQYF.

V gene TRBV19 combines with J gene TRBJ2-1; 11 nucleotides match TRBD2. This CDR3 comprises 17 residues. The J segment lost 8 bases and the V segment lost 0 bases, leaving 9 bases of the junction unmatched. The germline CDR1 and CDR2 sequences are LNHDA and SQIVND (reference sequence). The CDR3 sequence is CASSIDTVAGGPYEQFF. DNA of the CDR3: TGTGCCAGTAGTATAGACACGGTAGCGGGAGGGCCCTATGAGCAGTTCTTC.

The chain recombines TRBV4-1 with TRBJ2-3, with TRBD1 identical over 7 bases. With V trimmed by 3 bases and J by 2 bases, 8 bases remained unmatched. The CDR3 consists of 16 residues. Germline loops: CDR1 MGHRA, CDR2 YSYEKL. CDR3 loop: CASSHPTGTYTDTQYF. The CDR3 nucleotides are TGCGCCAGCAGCCACCCGACAGGGACCTACACAGATACGCAGTATTTT.

The genes are TRBV19 and TRBJ1-1; D unclear. The CDR3 has 15 amino acids. In germline, CDR1 is LNHDA, CDR2 SQIVND (reference sequence). Trimming took off 1 base at V and 4 bases at J, with 13 bases between the two ends. The CDR3: CASSIASPQFTEAFF. The CDR3 region has the DNA TGTGCCAGTAGTATAGCGTCCCCACAGTTCACTGAAGCTTTCTTT. Using reference TRBV19 and TRBJ1-1 for the parts outside the CDR3, the full variable domain is DGGITQSPKYLFRKEGQNVTLSCEQNLNHDAMYWYRQDPGQGLRLIYYSQIVNDFQKGDIAEGYSVSREKKESFPLTVTSAQKNPTAFYLCASSIASPQFTEAFFGQGTRLTVV.

The chain employs TRBV9 and TRBJ2-7, with 8 bases aligning to TRBD1. Germline CDR1 is SGDLS and CDR2 is YYNGEE. V shed 1 base, J shed 3 bases, and the junction held 3 bases outside the gene matches. The CDR3 has 14 amino acids. As DNA, the CDR3 is TGTGCCAGCAGCGTATCCACAGGGGGCTACGAGCAGTACTTC. It yields the protein CASSVSTGGYEQYF.

The chain joins TRBV25-1 to TRBJ2-2; 8 bases are a match to TRBD1. This CDR3 has 15 residues. CDR1 MGHDK and CDR2 SYGVNS come from the germline V gene. The J segment lost 5 bases and the V segment lost 2 bases, leaving 4 bases of the junction unmatched. The CDR3, as DNA: TGTGCCAGCAGTGAACAGGGGGCGGAGACCGGGGAGCTGTTTTTT. Protein product: CASSEQGAETGELFF.

This clone was detected once. The genes are TRBV4-3 and TRBJ1-2; no definite D call. With 0 bases removed from V and 8 bases from J, the gap between germline ends came to 7 bases. Germline V lookup: CDR1 LGHNA, CDR2 YSLEER. The CDR3 is 12 amino acids. CDR3 region: CASSQDSVGYTF. CDR3 in DNA: TGCGCCAGCAGCCAAGATTCGGTGGGCTACACCTTC.